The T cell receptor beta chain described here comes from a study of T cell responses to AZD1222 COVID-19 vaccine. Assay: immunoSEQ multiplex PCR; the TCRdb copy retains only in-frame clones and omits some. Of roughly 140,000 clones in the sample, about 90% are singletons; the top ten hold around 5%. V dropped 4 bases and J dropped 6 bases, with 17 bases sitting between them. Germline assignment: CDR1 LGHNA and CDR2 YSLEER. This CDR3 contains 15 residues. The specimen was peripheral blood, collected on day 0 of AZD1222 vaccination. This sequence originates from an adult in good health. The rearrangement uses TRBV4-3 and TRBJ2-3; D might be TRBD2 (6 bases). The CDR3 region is CASSPRDSTLDTQYF. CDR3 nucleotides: TGCGCCAGCAGCCCGCGGGACTCAACGTTGGATACGCAGTATTTT.